One and the same sample provided the 10 T cell receptor beta chains below, sequenced in a study of glioma-infiltrating T cells after dendritic cell vaccination. Libraries were prepared by immunoSEQ multiplex PCR; TCRdb keeps only in-frame clonotypes and omits some of them. The sample lists about 100,000 clones, 80% occurring once. Time point in this sample: after dendritic cell vaccination, including at tumor progression/relapse. The starting material was blood, obtained after dendritic cell vaccination. All receptors derive from a human donor with glioblastoma.

V gene TRBV7-9 combines with J gene TRBJ1-1; a possible D gene is TRBD1 (5 bases). Germline CDR1 SEHNR, CDR2 FQNEAQ (reference sequence). There are 15 residues in the CDR3. The V and J ends lost 5 bases and 0 bases respectively, with 13 bases between them. CDR3 sequence: CASSRMGGLNTEAFF. The CDR3 DNA reads as TGTGCCAGCAGCAGAATGGGGGGATTGAACACTGAAGCTTTCTTT. The complete variable domain, with remaining parts taken from reference TRBV7-9 and TRBJ1-1, reads DTGVSQNPRHKITKRGQNVTFRCDPISEHNRLYWYRQTLGQGPEFLTYFQNEAQLEKSRLLSDRFSAERPKGSFSTLEIQRTEQGDSAMYLCASSRMGGLNTEAFFGQGTRLTVV.

The chain joins TRBV6-5 to TRBJ1-1; 8 positions agree with TRBD1. The CDR3 covers 15 residues. Trimming cost V 0 bases and J 5 bases; bases outside gene matches: 5. In germline, CDR1 is MNHEY, CDR2 SVGAGI. Here the CDR3 reads CASSYSRDRTTEAFF. The CDR3 region has the DNA TGTGCCAGCAGTTACTCGCGGGACAGGACGACTGAAGCTTTCTTT.

The CDR3 bases are TGCAGCGCCCACCGGGACTTTAATGAAAAACTGTTTTTT. It specifies CSAHRDFNEKLFF. This rearrangement joins TRBV29-1 to TRBJ1-4, with a possible D match to TRBD1 (5 bases). The CDR3 has 13 amino acids. In germline, CDR1 is SQVTM, CDR2 ANQGSEA. The V end was cut by 7 bases, the J end by 4 bases, with 13 bases between.

This clone was seen a handful of times. The rearrangement joins TRBV5-6 to TRBJ1-2, with D maybe TRBD1 (6 bases). CDR1 SGHDT and CDR2 YYEEEE come from the germline V gene. V was clipped by 4 bases and J by 4 bases, with 14 bases between them. This CDR3 is 14 amino acids long. The CDR3 protein is CASSTLRGAYGYTF. The CDR3 DNA follows: TGTGCCAGCAGCACCCTCAGGGGAGCCTATGGCTACACCTTC.

The chain employs TRBV28 and TRBJ2-7; D is ambiguous. This CDR3 contains 13 residues. With 7 bases removed from V and 3 bases from J, the gap between germline ends came to 13 bases. Looked up from germline, CDR1 is MDHEN and CDR2 is SYDVKM. DNA of the CDR3: TGTGCCAGCACCCATCAGATGTTCTACGAGCAGTACTTC. This codes for CASTHQMFYEQYF.

The chain couples TRBV18 to TRBJ2-4; 10 positions match TRBD2. CDR3 size: 13 residues. The J segment lost 8 bases and the V segment lost 3 bases, leaving 1 base of the junction unmatched. Germline values: CDR1 KGHSH, CDR2 LQKENI. CDR3 loop: CASSPLAGDIQYF. For the CDR3, the DNA is TGTGCCAGCTCACCTCTAGCGGGGGACATTCAGTACTTC.

The chain uses TRBV28 and TRBJ1-2, with TRBD1 matching 7 bases. The germline gives CDR1 MDHEN, CDR2 SYDVKM. V lost 7 bases to trimming and J lost 6 bases; unmatched junction nucleotides: 20. The CDR3 extends over 17 amino acids. The DNA for the CDR3 is TGTGCCAGCACCCGCCGACAGGGAGGTGTTGTTCCGCATGGCTACACCTTC. This gives the protein CASTRRQGGVVPHGYTF.

The chain recombines TRBV5-1 with TRBJ2-4; D remains unclear. Trimming cost V 0 bases and J 0 bases, with 13 bases left between them. The CDR3 is 17 amino acids. Germline V gene lookup returns CDR1 SGHRS and CDR2 YFSETQ. The CDR3 sequence: CASSLESPAIAKNIQYF. CDR3 in DNA: TGCGCCAGCAGCTTGGAGAGCCCAGCGATAGCCAAAAACATTCAGTACTTC.

This chain connects TRBV2 to TRBJ1-3, with D possibly being TRBD1 (6 bases). The CDR3 covers 14 residues. CDR1 and CDR2 (germline): SNHLY, FYNNEI. Trimming removed 4 bases at V and 3 bases at J, with 10 bases between. The CDR3 here is CASSGPGVGNTIYF. The CDR3, as DNA: TGTGCCAGCAGTGGCCCAGGGGTTGGAAACACCATATATTTT. Based on the CDR3 plus reference TRBV2 and TRBJ1-3, the full variable domain is EPEVTQTPSHQVTQMGQEVILRCVPISNHLYFYWYRQILGQKVEFLVSFYNNEISEKSEIFDDQFSVERPDGSNFTLKIRSTKLEDSAMYFCASSGPGVGNTIYFGEGSWLTVV.

J is TRBJ1-1 and V is TRBV30, with unresolved D. Trimming pared 3 bases from V and 1 base from J, leaving 9 bases between. Germline lookup yields CDR1 GTSNPN and CDR2 SVGIG (reference sequence). The CDR3 is 13 residues long. The CDR3 sequence is CAWRENANTEAFF. The CDR3 coding sequence is TGTGCCTGGAGGGAGAACGCGAACACTGAAGCTTTCTTT.